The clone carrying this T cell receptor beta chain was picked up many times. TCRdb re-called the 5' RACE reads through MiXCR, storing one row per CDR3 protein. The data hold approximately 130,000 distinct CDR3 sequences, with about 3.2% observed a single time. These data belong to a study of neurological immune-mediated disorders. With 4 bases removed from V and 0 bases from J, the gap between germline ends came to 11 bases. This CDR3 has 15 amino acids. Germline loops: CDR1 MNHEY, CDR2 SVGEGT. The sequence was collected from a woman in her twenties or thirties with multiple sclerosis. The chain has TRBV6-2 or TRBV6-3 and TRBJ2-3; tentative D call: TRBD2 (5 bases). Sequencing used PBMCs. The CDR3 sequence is CASSWTRASTDTQYF. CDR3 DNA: TGTGCCAGCAGTTGGACTCGTGCTAGCACAGATACGCAGTATTTT.